This T cell receptor beta chain emerged from a study of blood T cells in healthy people across ages. A sample-barcoded 5' primer and a J-beta primer mix were used in a second PCR of roughly 7 to 12 cycles. In TCRdb, the 5' RACE reads were re-called with MiXCR into one record per CDR3 protein. The sample comprises 600,000 or so distinct CDR3 sequences, roughly 21% of which are singletons, and roughly 3.6% rests with the top ten. This receptor was identified in a man in his sixties or seventies in good health. Specimen: blood.

The CDR3 loop reads CSVEVGTDTQYF. CDR3 sequence (DNA): TGCAGCGTTGAAGTAGGCACAGATACGCAGTATTTT. The gene calls are TRBV29-1 and TRBJ2-3; D ambiguous. V lost 1 base and J lost 1, with 3 bases in between. The CDR3 length is 12 residues. The germline V gene encodes CDR1 SQVTM and CDR2 ANQGSEA.